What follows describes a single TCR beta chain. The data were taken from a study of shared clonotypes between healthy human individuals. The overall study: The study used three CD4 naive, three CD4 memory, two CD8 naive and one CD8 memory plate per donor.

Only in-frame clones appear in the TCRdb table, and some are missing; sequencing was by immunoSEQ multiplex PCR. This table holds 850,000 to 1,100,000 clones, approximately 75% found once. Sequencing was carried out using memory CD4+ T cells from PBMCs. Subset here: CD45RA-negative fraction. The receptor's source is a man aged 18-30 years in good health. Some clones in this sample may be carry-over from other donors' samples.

CDR3 sequence: CASSEKSGNTIYF. DNA for the CDR3: TGTGCCAGCAGTGAGAAGTCTGGAAACACCATATATTTT. The V gene is TRBV6-1, the J gene TRBJ1-3; D is unclear. Per germline, CDR1 MNHNS and CDR2 SASEGT. The CDR3 has 13 residues. The V end was cut by 3 bases, the J end by 1 base, with 4 bases between.